The subject of this entry is one TCR beta chain. What it binds is unknown. The study pooled second doses at about 4 or about 12 weeks. Here immunoSEQ multiplex PCR was the method, and the copy in TCRdb shows in-frame clones only, minus some. The repertoire includes tens of thousands of clones, about 90% of them detected once, and approximately 14% sits in the top ten. The source of the sample is a study of T cell responses to AZD1222 COVID-19 vaccine. The ends were cut back, 4 bases at V and 1 base at J, with 16 bases in the middle. In germline, CDR1 is SGDLS, CDR2 YYNGEE. This CDR3 is 16 amino acids long. Study-wide findings and caveats: After two AZD1222 doses, spike-specific TCR breadth and depth rose versus day 0. Among spike-specific TCRs, nearly half reportedly target unmutated variant regions.

The receptor was derived from an adult who received the AZD1222 COVID-19 vaccine. The chain has TRBV9 and TRBJ2-3; TRBD2 is a possible D gene (5 bases). The sequences come from peripheral blood, collected 28 days after the second AZD1222 dose. CDR3 sequence reads: CASSPSGGSGTDTQYF. CDR3 bases: TGTGCCAGCAGCCCGAGTGGCGGTAGCGGCACAGATACGCAGTATTTT.